This TCR beta chain was captured by sequencing in a study of blood T cell repertoires in COVID-19. CDR3 length: 16 amino acids. V shed 4 bases and J 2 bases; nucleotides not matched to a gene: 6. Germline V lookup: CDR1 LNHDA, CDR2 SQIVND (reference sequence). The method was immunoSEQ multiplex PCR; TCRdb's version includes in-frame clones alone and lacks a portion of them. The sample carries 150,000 or so clones, around 80% recorded once. J is TRBJ1-5 and V is TRBV19, with 9 positions matching TRBD1. Sequenced: peripheral blood. The receptor comes from a human donor with acute or convalescent COVID-19. The donor label of this sample is uncertain. The CDR3 spells CASSRTGAVGNQPQHF. The CDR3 bases are TGTGCCAGTAGTAGGACAGGGGCGGTTGGCAATCAGCCCCAGCATTTT.